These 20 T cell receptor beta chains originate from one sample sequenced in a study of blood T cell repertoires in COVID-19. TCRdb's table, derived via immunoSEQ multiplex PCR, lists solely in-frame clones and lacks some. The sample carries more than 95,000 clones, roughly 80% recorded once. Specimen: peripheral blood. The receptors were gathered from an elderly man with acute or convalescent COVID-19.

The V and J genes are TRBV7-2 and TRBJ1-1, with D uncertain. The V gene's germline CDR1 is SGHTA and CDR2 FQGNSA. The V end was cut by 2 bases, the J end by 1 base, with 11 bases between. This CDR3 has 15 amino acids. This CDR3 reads CASSLTPVGNTEAFF. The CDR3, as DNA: TGTGCCAGCAGCTTAACCCCGGTCGGGAACACTGAAGCTTTCTTT.

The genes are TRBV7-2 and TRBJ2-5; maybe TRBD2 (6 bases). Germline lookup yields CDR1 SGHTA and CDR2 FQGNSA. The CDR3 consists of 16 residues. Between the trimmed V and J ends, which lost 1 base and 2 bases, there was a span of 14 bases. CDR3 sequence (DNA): TGTGCCAGCAGCTTAGGGAGGACTGGAGGGCAAGAGACCCAGTACTTC. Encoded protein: CASSLGRTGGQETQYF. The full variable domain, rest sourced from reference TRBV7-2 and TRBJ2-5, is GAGVSQSPSNKVTEKGKDVELRCDPISGHTALYWYRQSLGQGLEFLIYFQGNSAPDKSGLPSDRFSAERTGGSVSTLTIQRTQQEDSAVYLCASSLGRTGGQETQYFGPGTRLLVL.

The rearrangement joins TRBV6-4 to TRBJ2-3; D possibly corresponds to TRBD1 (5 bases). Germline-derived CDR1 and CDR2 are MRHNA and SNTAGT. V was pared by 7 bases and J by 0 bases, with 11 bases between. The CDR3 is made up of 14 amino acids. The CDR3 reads CASKSTVSTDTQYF. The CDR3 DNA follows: TGTGCCAGCAAGTCGACAGTAAGCACAGATACGCAGTATTTT.

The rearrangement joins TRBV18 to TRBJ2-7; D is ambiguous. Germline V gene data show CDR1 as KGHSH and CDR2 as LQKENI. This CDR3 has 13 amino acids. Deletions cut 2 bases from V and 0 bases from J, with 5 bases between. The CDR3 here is CASSPVSSYEQYF. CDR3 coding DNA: TGTGCCAGCTCACCAGTCTCCTCCTACGAGCAGTACTTC.

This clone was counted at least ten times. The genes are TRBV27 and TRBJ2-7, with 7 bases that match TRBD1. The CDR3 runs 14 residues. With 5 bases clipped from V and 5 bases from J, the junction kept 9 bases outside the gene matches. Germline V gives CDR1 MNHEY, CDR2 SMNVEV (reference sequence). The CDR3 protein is CASSLTGSKDEQYF. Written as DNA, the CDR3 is TGTGCCAGCAGTCTGACAGGGAGTAAGGACGAGCAGTACTTC.

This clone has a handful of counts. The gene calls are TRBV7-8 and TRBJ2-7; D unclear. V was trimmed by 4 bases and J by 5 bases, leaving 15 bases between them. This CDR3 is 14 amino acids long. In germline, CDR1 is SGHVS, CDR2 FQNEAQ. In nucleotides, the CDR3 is TGTGCCAGCAGCTCTCCTTTGGGCTCTGACGAGCAGTACTTC. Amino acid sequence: CASSSPLGSDEQYF.

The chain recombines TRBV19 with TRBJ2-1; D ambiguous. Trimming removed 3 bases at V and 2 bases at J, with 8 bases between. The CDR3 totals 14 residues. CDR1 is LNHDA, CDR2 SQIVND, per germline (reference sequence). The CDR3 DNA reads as TGTGCCAGTAGTATCCCGGGTACCTACAATGAGCAGTTCTTC. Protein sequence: CASSIPGTYNEQFF.

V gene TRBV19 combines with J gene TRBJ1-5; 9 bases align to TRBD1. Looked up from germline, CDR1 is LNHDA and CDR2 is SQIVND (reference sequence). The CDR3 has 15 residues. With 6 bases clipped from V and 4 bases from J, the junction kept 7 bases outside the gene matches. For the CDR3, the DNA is TGTGCCAGTAGCACTGGGACAGGGAGGAATCAGCCCCAGCATTTT. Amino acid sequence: CASSTGTGRNQPQHF.

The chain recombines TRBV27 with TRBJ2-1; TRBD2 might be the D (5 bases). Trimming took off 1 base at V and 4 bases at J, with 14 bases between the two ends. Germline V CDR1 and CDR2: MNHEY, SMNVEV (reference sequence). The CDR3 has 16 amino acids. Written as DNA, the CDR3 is TGTGCCAGCAGTTTATTCAGTCGGGGATCGTACAATGAGCAGTTCTTC. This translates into CASSLFSRGSYNEQFF.

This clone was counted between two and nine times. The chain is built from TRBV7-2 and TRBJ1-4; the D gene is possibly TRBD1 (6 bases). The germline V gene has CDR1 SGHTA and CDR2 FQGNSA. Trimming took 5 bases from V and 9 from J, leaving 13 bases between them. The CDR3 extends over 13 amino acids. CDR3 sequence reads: CASSPNQGKKLFF. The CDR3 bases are TGTGCCAGCAGCCCCAATCAGGGGAAAAAACTGTTTTTT.

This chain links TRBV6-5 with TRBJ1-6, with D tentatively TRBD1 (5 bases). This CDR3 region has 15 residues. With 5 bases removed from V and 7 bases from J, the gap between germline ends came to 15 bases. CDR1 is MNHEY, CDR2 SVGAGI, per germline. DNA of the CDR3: TGTGCCAGCAGTAACCAGGGACTTCGAAATTCACCCCTCCACTTT. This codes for CASSNQGLRNSPLHF.

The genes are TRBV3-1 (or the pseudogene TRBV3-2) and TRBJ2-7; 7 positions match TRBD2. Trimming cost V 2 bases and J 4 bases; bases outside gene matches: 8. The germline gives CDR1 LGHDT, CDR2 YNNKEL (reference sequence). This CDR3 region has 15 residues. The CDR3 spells CASSQLTGGLYEQYF. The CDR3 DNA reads TGTGCCAGCAGCCAATTAACGGGGGGATTATACGAGCAGTACTTC.

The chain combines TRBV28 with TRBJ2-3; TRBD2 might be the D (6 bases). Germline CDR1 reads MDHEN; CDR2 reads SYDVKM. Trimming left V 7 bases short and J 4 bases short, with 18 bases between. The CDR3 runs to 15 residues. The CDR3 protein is CASNRIGEVSDTQYF. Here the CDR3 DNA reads TGTGCCAGCAATCGAATTGGGGAGGTTTCAGATACGCAGTATTTT. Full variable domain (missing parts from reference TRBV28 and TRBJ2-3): DVKVTQSSRYLVKRTGEKVFLECVQDMDHENMFWYRQDPGLGLRLIYFSYDVKMKEKGDIPEGYSVSREKKERFSLILESASTNQTSMYLCASNRIGEVSDTQYFGPGTRLTVL.

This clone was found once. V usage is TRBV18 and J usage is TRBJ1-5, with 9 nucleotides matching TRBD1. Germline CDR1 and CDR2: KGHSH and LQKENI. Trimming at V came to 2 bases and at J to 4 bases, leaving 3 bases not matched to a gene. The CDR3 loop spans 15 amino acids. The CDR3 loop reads CASSPLQGANQPQHF. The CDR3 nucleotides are TGTGCCAGCTCACCATTACAGGGGGCAAATCAGCCCCAGCATTTT.

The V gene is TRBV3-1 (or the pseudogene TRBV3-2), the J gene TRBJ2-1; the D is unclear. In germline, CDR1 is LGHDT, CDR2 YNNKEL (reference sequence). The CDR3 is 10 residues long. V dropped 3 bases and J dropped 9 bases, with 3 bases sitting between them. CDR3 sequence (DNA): TGTGCCAGCAGCCAGGCTGAGCAGTTCTTC. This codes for CASSQAEQFF.

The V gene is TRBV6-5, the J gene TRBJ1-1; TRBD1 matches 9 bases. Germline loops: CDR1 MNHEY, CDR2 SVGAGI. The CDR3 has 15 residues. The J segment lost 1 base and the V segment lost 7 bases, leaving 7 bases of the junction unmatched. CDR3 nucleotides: TGTGCCAGCACCGGGACAGGGCGGAGGAACACTGAAGCTTTCTTT. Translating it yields CASTGTGRRNTEAFF.

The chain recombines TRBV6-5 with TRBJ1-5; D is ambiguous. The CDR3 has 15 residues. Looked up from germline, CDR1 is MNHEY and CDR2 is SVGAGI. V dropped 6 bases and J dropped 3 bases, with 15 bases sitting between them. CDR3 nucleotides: TGTGCCAGCAGGGAGGGAAGGAGTTACAATCAGCCCCAGCATTTT. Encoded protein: CASREGRSYNQPQHF.

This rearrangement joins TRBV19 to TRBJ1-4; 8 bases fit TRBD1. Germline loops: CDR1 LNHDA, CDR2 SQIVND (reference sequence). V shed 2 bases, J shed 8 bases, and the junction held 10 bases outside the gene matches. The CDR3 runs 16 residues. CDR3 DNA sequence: TGTGCCAGTAGTATACCGACGGACAGGGTTGAAGAAAAACTGTTTTTT. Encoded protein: CASSIPTDRVEEKLFF.

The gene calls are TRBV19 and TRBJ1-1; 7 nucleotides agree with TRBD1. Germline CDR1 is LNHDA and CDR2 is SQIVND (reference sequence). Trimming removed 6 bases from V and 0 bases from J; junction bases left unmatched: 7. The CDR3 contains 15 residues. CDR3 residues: CASSRQTGLNTEAFF. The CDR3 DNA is TGTGCCAGTAGCCGCCAGACAGGGTTGAACACTGAAGCTTTCTTT.

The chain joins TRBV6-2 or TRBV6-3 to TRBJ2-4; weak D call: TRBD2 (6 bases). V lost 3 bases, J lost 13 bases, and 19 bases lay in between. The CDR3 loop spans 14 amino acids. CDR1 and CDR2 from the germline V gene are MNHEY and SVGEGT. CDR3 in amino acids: CASSYSAGGPTQYF. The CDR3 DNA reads TGTGCCAGCAGTTATTCCGCCGGAGGGCCTACCCAGTACTTC.